The 20 T cell receptor beta chains reported below all come from one sample, sequenced in a study of blood T cell repertoires in COVID-19. Clones were read by immunoSEQ multiplex PCR, and TCRdb kept only the in-frame ones, dropping some. The data hold about 83,000 clones, with around 76% observed a single time. The specimen was peripheral blood. Receptors were obtained from an elderly woman with active or convalescent COVID-19.

This chain joins TRBV6-5 and TRBJ1-2, with 11 positions matching TRBD1. The CDR3 is 14 amino acids. Germline lookup yields CDR1 MNHEY and CDR2 SVGAGI. V lost 4 bases and J lost 8; bases outside the gene matches: 6. CDR3 amino acids: CASSFGQGAGGYTF. CDR3 coding DNA: TGTGCCAGCAGTTTCGGACAGGGGGCTGGAGGCTACACCTTC.

This rearrangement joins TRBV10-3 to TRBJ2-7; D gene ambiguous. The ends were cut back, 7 bases at V and 2 bases at J, with 9 bases in the middle. The CDR3 loop spans 12 amino acids. Germline V lookup: CDR1 ENHRY, CDR2 SYGVKD. The CDR3 DNA follows: TGTGCCATCACCGACACCCCCTACGAGCAGTACTTC. This translates into CAITDTPYEQYF.

The chain recombines TRBV12-3 or TRBV12-4 with TRBJ2-1, with D perhaps matching TRBD2 (5 bases). The CDR3 is 13 amino acids. V gave up 0 bases and J gave up 8 bases, with 8 bases separating them. The CDR3 is CASSLAQRDEQFF. The CDR3 DNA follows: TGTGCCAGCAGTTTAGCCCAGAGGGATGAGCAGTTCTTC.

The chain couples TRBV6-5 to TRBJ1-1; 8 bases map to TRBD1. The CDR3 is made up of 16 amino acids. CDR1 is MNHEY, CDR2 SVGAGI, per germline. V lost 4 bases, J lost 3 bases, and 10 bases stayed unmatched. The CDR3 is CASSSVSGTGYTEAFF. The CDR3 region has the DNA TGTGCCAGCAGTTCAGTATCCGGGACAGGTTACACTGAAGCTTTCTTT.

This sequence joins TRBV2 and TRBJ2-1; possibly TRBD2 for D (6 bases). Trimming left V 6 bases short and J 6 bases short, with 12 bases between. This CDR3 contains 13 residues. Germline-derived CDR1 and CDR2 are SNHLY and FYNNEI. CDR3 sequence reads: CASRRDSLNEQFF. In DNA form, the CDR3 reads TGTGCCAGCAGGAGGGACTCACTCAATGAGCAGTTCTTC.

The chain recombines TRBV6-6 with TRBJ1-1; 7 positions match TRBD1. This CDR3 is built from 16 residues. CDR1 MNHNY and CDR2 SVGAGI come from the germline V gene (reference sequence). The V gene end was trimmed by 2 bases and the J gene end by 2 bases; junction bases not matched to a gene: 8. CDR3 in DNA: TGTGCCAGCAGTTACGCCGGGACAGTATTAAACACTGAAGCTTTCTTT. Translation gives CASSYAGTVLNTEAFF.

This clone was detected only a few times. This sequence joins TRBV15 and TRBJ1-5, with D possibly being TRBD1 (5 bases). The CDR3 has 15 residues. The V end was cut by 4 bases, the J end by 6 bases, with 16 bases between. Germline V gene data show CDR1 as LNHNV and CDR2 as YYDKDF (reference sequence). CDR3 sequence: CATSIGLGAAQPQHF. CDR3 bases: TGTGCCACCAGCATAGGTTTAGGGGCGGCTCAGCCCCAGCATTTT.

In this sample, this clone turned up a few times. The J gene is TRBJ2-1, the V gene TRBV4-1; 12 positions agree with TRBD2. The CDR3 consists of 18 residues. V was clipped by 1 base and J by 5 bases; unmatched bases: 9. Germline CDR1 reads MGHRA; CDR2 reads YSYEKL. The CDR3 DNA reads as TGCGCCAGCAGCCAAGCTCGCCTGACTAGCGGGGGCGACAATGAGCAGTTCTTC. Residues: CASSQARLTSGGDNEQFF.

This clone was observed a few times. The chain combines TRBV9 with TRBJ2-3; TRBD2 aligns across 10 bases. In germline, CDR1 is SGDLS, CDR2 YYNGEE. J was trimmed by 3 bases and V by 3 bases; bases with no gene match: 7. The CDR3 is 16 residues long. The CDR3 loop reads CASSADSGGMTDTQYF. For the CDR3, the DNA is TGTGCCAGCAGCGCCGATAGCGGGGGGATGACAGATACGCAGTATTTT. The full variable domain, rest sourced from reference TRBV9 and TRBJ2-3, is DSGVTQTPKHLITATGQRVTLRCSPRSGDLSVYWYQQSLDQGLQFLIQYYNGEERAKGNILERFSAQQFPDLHSELNLSSLELGDSALYFCASSADSGGMTDTQYFGPGTRLTVL.

This chain joins TRBV6-1 and TRBJ2-1; no clear D gene. The CDR3 sequence is 11 residues long. Trimming stripped 11 bases from V and 4 bases from J, with 9 bases between. Germline V CDR1 and CDR2: MNHNS, SASEGT. The CDR3 DNA follows: TGTGCCGCCCTATCTTACAATGAGCAGTTCTTC. It encodes CAALSYNEQFF.

The chain is built from TRBV6-1 and TRBJ2-4; a weak D match, TRBD1 (5 bases). CDR1 and CDR2 (germline): MNHNS, SASEGT. V lost 0 bases to trimming and J lost 11 bases, with 11 bases between them. This CDR3 contains 13 residues. CDR3 amino acids: CASSEAPQGLQYF. The CDR3 coding sequence is TGTGCCAGCAGTGAAGCGCCGCAGGGCCTTCAGTACTTC.

The V gene is TRBV10-2, the J gene TRBJ2-7; no clear D gene. The ends were cut back, 2 bases at V and 4 bases at J, with 9 bases in the middle. CDR1 WSHSY and CDR2 SAAADI come from the germline V gene. This CDR3 contains 13 residues. CDR3 nucleotides: TGCGCCAGCAGTGAGACGGGTAAATACGAGCAGTACTTC. Its translation is CASSETGKYEQYF.

J is TRBJ1-4 and V is TRBV7-9, with a tentative D call TRBD1 (6 bases). The germline V gene encodes CDR1 SEHNR and CDR2 FQNEAQ (reference sequence). V lost 4 bases to trimming and J lost 7 bases, with 19 bases between them. The CDR3 extends over 16 amino acids. CDR3 nucleotide sequence: TGTGCCAGCAGCTGGGCGGACAGCCCAGATGGTGAAAAACTGTTTTTT. This sequence encodes CASSWADSPDGEKLFF.

This clone has only one observation. This chain links TRBV5-1 with TRBJ2-5; 16 bases match TRBD2. The V gene's germline CDR1 is SGHRS and CDR2 YFSETQ. The CDR3 runs to 18 residues. V was clipped by 4 bases and J by 1 base; unmatched bases: 7. Here the CDR3 reads CASSPIGTSGGGQETQYF. The CDR3 DNA is TGCGCCAGCAGCCCTATAGGGACTAGCGGGGGGGGCCAAGAGACCCAGTACTTC. Based on the CDR3 plus reference TRBV5-1 and TRBJ2-5, the full variable domain is KAGVTQTPRYLIKTRGQQVTLSCSPISGHRSVSWYQQTPGQGLQFLFEYFSETQRNKGNFPGRFSGRQFSNSRSEMNVSTLELGDSALYLCASSPIGTSGGGQETQYFGPGTRLLVL.

This clone was seen a handful of times. The chain is built from TRBV2 and TRBJ2-1; no firm D call. CDR1 and CDR2 (germline): SNHLY, FYNNEI. With 4 bases removed from V and 9 bases from J, the gap between germline ends came to 4 bases. The CDR3 has 10 amino acids. The CDR3 reads CASSVSEQFF. CDR3 DNA: TGTGCCAGCAGTGTTAGTGAGCAGTTCTTC.

The chain carries TRBV28 and TRBJ1-3; possible D gene TRBD1, 5 bases. Germline CDR1 reads MDHEN; CDR2 reads SYDVKM. V was pared by 6 bases and J by 2 bases, with 11 bases between. The CDR3 runs to 14 residues. The CDR3 bases are TGTGCCAGCAGGTCAGGGAAAACTGGAAACACCATATATTTT. Translation: CASRSGKTGNTIYF.

CDR3 DNA sequence: TGTGCCAGTACCCTAGGGGGCGAAAGGAACACTGAAGCTTTCTTT. Protein: CASTLGGERNTEAFF. The V call is TRBV19, the J call TRBJ1-1; 7 nucleotides align to TRBD1. Trimming removed 7 bases from V and 1 base from J; junction bases left unmatched: 9. The CDR3 runs to 15 residues. Germline values: CDR1 LNHDA, CDR2 SQIVND (reference sequence). The entire variable domain, with the rest obtained from reference TRBV19 and TRBJ1-1, is as follows: DGGITQSPKYLFRKEGQNVTLSCEQNLNHDAMYWYRQDPGQGLRLIYYSQIVNDFQKGDIAEGYSVSREKKESFPLTVTSAQKNPTAFYLCASTLGGERNTEAFFGQGTRLTVV.

V usage is TRBV2 and J usage is TRBJ1-2; 7 nucleotides match TRBD1. CDR1 is SNHLY, CDR2 FYNNEI, per germline. V gave up 8 bases and J gave up 2 bases; unmatched junction bases: 14. The CDR3 length is 16 residues. The DNA for the CDR3 is TGTGCCAGCCGGGCCGTTGAACAGGGGATCAACTATGGCTACACCTTC. The encoded protein is CASRAVEQGINYGYTF.

This chain joins TRBV29-1 and TRBJ1-1, with 8 bases lining up with TRBD1. The CDR3 covers 11 residues. The J segment lost 4 bases and the V segment lost 7 bases, leaving 2 bases of the junction unmatched. Per germline, CDR1 SQVTM and CDR2 ANQGSEA. Here the CDR3 reads CSATGVTEAFF. CDR3 nucleotides: TGCAGCGCGACAGGGGTCACTGAAGCTTTCTTT.

The chain uses TRBV11-2 and TRBJ2-3; 7 positions match TRBD2. CDR3 size: 13 residues. Germline V CDR1 and CDR2: SGHAT, FQNNGV. V dropped 5 bases and J dropped 6; count of bases not matched to a gene: 5. CDR3 in amino acids: CASSTTAGDTQYF. Here the CDR3 DNA reads TGTGCCAGCAGCACCACAGCGGGGGATACGCAGTATTTT.